This T cell receptor (beta chain) came from a study of T cells in Graves' hyperthyroidism and ophthalmopathy (dated by TCRdb to about 2019). Some background on the complete study: Peripheral blood was sampled at the time of initial diagnosis, prior to any treatment. To identify distinguishing TCR V-J signatures, a discovery cohort of 90 to 100 patients was used, comprising 43 with Graves' ophthalmopathy and under 60 with stable Graves' hyperthyroidism. An independent validation cohort of around 20 hyperthyroidism patients and about 15 patients who later progressed to ophthalmopathy tested prospective prediction of ophthalmopathy. The 100 discovery patients were randomly split 7:3 into training and test sets. The study also compared thyroid tissue and blood T-cell repertoires from five or six Graves' hyperthyroidism patients. Once sampling was done, hyperthyroidism patients were given methimazole at a starting dose of 30 mg daily, whereas ophthalmopathy patients were given high-dose intravenous methylprednisolone. According to the paper, TCR Vbeta CDR3 sequencing was carried out on about 140 peripheral blood samples, which came from approximately 41 ophthalmopathy, 75 or so hyperthyroidism and around 17 progressor patients. The study at large found these results: Blood samples also contained most of the expanded thyroid clonotypes (frequency above 0.001), which suggests that blood repertoires may reflect thyroid immune responses. Ophthalmopathy was separated from stable hyperthyroidism by a 13 V-J signature model, with around 90% sensitivity and approximately 84% specificity obtained in cross-validation and 80%/75% obtained in testing. In validation, the model predicted progression to ophthalmopathy a median of about 5.9 months before onset, with roughly 70% sensitivity and roughly 79% specificity. No statistical method was used to set the sample size in advance, and investigators knew the group allocation.

Amplification of TCR beta CDR3 regions was carried out from RNA transcripts. A first-round RT-PCR of the TCR CDR3 used the HTBI primer set with the Qiagen OneStep RT-PCR kit. The libraries were constructed in a second round of multiplex PCR and then size-selected and purified. Libraries were sequenced paired-end with 100 bp reads on an Illumina HiSeq2000. Concerning the study's data processing: SOAPnuke was used to process the raw data, removing reads that contained adapters or uncalled bases, had a mean Phred below 15, or lacked an exact match to the constant primer or identifier. COPE v1.2.5 was used to merge high-quality paired reads, and clonotypes were defined as unique nucleotide sequences. Clonotypes were aligned to IMGT TRBV, TRBD and TRBJ reference segments using MiTCR v1.1. The analysis included only V-J combinations with a frequency above 0.0001, which together covered more than 99% of the repertoires. A TCS score was defined as the ratio between F50 (clonal expansion) and ExV (chaos), using BLOSUM62-based TCRdist between CDR3 peptides within each V-J. Welch's t-statistics and random forest reduced roughly 530 V-J features to about 12, which were used in a naive Bayes classifier (R e1071). The raw public reads went through TCRdb reprocessing: fastp at Q25, MiXCR clone calling, in-frame beta chains kept. Entries that share a CDR3 protein sequence are merged under the most common genes and DNA. None of the V and J calls come from the authors' own analysis; TCRdb made them. The sample records some 350,000 distinct CDR3 sequences, less than 20% of which are singletons. Roughly 26% of the sample rests with the top ten.

The hyperthyroidism patients were between 18 and 65 years old and newly diagnosed, with a disease duration of less than 2 months. Exclusion was applied to patients with uncontrolled infections, other autoimmune diseases, pregnancy or lactation. Diagnoses were based on clinical symptoms, serum thyroxine and TRAb, thyroid ultrasound and orbital computed tomography. For progressor patients, blood was drawn at the first diagnosis of hyperthyroidism, before any ophthalmopathy symptoms had appeared. Ficoll-Paque density gradient centrifugation was used to isolate PBMCs from about 10 ml of fresh peripheral blood. Progressor patients were defined as those initially diagnosed with Graves' hyperthyroidism in whom ophthalmopathy developed during follow-up. Total RNA was extracted using Trizol reagent, and RNA quality was assessed on an Agilent 2100 Bioanalyzer. As to this clonotype: This clone's antigen is unknown. This clone may be a read error of a much larger clone one base away.

The CDR3 covers 17 residues, taking in both the cysteine and the phenylalanine. The entry retains the CDR3 DNA only, 51 bases that are in frame from base 1. Trimming takes 2 bases off V and 9 bases off J; junction bases not matched to a gene: 9. The source of this sequence is a woman younger than 35 with Graves' hyperthyroidism that later progressed to Graves' ophthalmopathy. The chain couples TRBV12-3 or TRBV12-4 to TRBJ2-1, and TRBD2 aligns with 14 junction nucleotides. Sequenced sample: blood. The CDR3 corresponds to CASSLFGTSGRMSEQFF. The DNA reads TGTGCCAGCAGTTTATTCGGGACTAGCGGGAGAATGAGTGAGCAGTTCTTC.